The clone carrying this TCR beta chain was seen more than once but under ten times. One entry per CDR3 protein results from TCRdb running MiXCR on the 5' RACE reads. The sample includes approximately 580,000 distinct CDR3 sequences, about a sixth seen only once; the top ten take roughly 17%. The data belong to a study of T cells after yellow fever vaccination. The germline gives CDR1 SGHTA, CDR2 FQGNSA. V lost 4 bases to trimming and J lost 5 bases, with 14 bases between them. CDR3 size: 14 residues. The source material was PBMCs, sampled more than 4 days after the first yellow fever vaccination. The sequence came from a man aged 18 to 29 who received the YFV17D yellow fever vaccine. The V and J genes are TRBV7-2 and TRBJ2-5; tentatively, D is TRBD2 (5 bases). The CDR3 loop is CASSWRVSEETQYF. The CDR3 coding sequence is TGTGCCAGCAGCTGGCGGGTCTCAGAGGAGACCCAGTACTTC.